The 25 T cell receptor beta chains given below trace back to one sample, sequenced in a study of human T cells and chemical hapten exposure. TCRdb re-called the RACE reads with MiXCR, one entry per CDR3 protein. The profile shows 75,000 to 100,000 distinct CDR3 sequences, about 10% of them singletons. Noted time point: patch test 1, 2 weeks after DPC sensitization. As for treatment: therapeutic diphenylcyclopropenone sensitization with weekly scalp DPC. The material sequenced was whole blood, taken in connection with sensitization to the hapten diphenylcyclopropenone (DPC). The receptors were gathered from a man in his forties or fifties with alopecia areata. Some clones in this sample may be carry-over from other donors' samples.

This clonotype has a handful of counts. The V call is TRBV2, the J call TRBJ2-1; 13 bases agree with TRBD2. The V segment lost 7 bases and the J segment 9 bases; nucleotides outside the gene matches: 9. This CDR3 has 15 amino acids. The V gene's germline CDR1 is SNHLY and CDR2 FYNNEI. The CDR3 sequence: CASNTGTSGIGEQFF. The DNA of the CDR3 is TGTGCCAGCAATACCGGGACTAGCGGGATAGGTGAGCAGTTCTTC.

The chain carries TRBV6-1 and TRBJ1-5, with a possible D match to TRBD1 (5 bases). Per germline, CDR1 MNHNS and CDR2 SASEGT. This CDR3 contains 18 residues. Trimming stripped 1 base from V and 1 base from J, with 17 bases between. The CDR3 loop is CASSEGGGGIGSNQPQHF. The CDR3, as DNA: TGTGCCAGCAGTGAAGGGGGGGGAGGGATAGGGAGCAATCAGCCCCAGCATTTT.

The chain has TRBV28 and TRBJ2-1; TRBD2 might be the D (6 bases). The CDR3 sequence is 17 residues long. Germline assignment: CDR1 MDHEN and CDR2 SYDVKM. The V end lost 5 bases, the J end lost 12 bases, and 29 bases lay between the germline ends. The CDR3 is CASSLEGTGVAVGGQFF. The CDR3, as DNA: TGTGCCAGCAGTCTTGAGGGTACGGGAGTCGCCGTTGGCGGGCAGTTCTTC.

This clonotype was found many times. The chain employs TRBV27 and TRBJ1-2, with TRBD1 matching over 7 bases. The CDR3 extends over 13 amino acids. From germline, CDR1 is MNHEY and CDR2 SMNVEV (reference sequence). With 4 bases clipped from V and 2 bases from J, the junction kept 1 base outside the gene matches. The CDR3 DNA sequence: TGTGCCAGCAGTTCGGGACAGAACTATGGCTACACCTTC. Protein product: CASSSGQNYGYTF.

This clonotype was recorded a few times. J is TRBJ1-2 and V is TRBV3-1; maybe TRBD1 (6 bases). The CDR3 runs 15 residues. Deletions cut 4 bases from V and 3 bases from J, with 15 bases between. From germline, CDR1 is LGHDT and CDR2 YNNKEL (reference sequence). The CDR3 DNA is TGTGCCAGCAGCCTAACAGGGTTGGACGACTATGGCTACACCTTC. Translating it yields CASSLTGLDDYGYTF. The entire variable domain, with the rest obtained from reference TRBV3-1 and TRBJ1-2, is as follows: DTAVSQTPKYLVTQMGNDKSIKCEQNLGHDTMYWYKQDSKKFLKIMFSYNNKELIINETVPNRFSPKSPDKAHLNLHINSLELGDSAVYFCASSLTGLDDYGYTFGSGTRLTVV.

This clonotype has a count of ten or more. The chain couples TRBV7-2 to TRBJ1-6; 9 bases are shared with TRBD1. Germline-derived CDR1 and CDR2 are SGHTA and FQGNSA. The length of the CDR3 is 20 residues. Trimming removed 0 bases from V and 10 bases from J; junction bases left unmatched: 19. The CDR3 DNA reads TGTGCCAGCAGCTTAGCGAACCCAACCCATAGGGACAGGGTGTTCTCACCCCTCCACTTT. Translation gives CASSLANPTHRDRVFSPLHF.

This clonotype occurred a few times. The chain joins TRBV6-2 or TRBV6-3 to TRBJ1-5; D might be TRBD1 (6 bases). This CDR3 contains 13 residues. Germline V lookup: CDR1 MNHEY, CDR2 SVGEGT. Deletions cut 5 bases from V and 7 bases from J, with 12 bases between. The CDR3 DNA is TGTGCCAGCAGTACCCGGACAGAGCAGCCCCAGCATTTT. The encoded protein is CASSTRTEQPQHF.

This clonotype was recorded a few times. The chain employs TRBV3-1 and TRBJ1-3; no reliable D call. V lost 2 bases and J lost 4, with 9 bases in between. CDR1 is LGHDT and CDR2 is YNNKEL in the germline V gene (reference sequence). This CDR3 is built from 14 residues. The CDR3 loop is CASSQLSSGNTIYF. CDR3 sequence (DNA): TGTGCCAGCAGCCAACTTTCGTCCGGAAACACCATATATTTT.

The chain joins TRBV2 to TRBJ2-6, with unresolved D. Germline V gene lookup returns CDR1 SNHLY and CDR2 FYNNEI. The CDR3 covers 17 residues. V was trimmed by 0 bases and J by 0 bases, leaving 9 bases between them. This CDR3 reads CASSEAVSNSGANVLTF. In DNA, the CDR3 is TGTGCCAGCAGTGAAGCGGTCAGCAACTCTGGGGCCAACGTCCTGACTTTC. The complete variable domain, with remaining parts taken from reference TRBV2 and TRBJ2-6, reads EPEVTQTPSHQVTQMGQEVILRCVPISNHLYFYWYRQILGQKVEFLVSFYNNEISEKSEIFDDQFSVERPDGSNFTLKIRSTKLEDSAMYFCASSEAVSNSGANVLTFGAGSRLTVL.

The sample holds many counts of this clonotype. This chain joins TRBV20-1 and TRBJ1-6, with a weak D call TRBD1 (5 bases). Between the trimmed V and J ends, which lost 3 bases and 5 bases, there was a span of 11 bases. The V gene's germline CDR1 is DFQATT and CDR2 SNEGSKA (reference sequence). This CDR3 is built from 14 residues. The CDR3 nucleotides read TGCAGTGCTAGGGGGACGGAAAATAATTCACCCCTCCACTTT. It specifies CSARGTENNSPLHF.

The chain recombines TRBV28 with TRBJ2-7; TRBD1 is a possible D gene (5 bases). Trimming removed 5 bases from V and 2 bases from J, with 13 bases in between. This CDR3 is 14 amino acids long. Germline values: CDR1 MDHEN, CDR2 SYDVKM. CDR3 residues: CASSSSSRAYEQYV. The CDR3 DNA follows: TGTGCCAGCAGTAGCTCCTCCAGGGCCTACGAGCAGTACGTC.

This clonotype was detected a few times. CDR3 DNA sequence: TGCGCCAGCAGCCAGGGGGGCCTCTCATCTGAAGCTTTCTTT. It specifies CASSQGGLSSEAFF. The chain couples TRBV5-1 to TRBJ1-1, with 7 bases matching TRBD1. The CDR3 loop spans 14 amino acids. CDR1 is SGHRS and CDR2 is YFSETQ in the germline V gene. The V segment lost 4 bases and the J segment 6 bases; nucleotides outside the gene matches: 9. Variable domain in full (rest from reference TRBV5-1 and TRBJ1-1): KAGVTQTPRYLIKTRGQQVTLSCSPISGHRSVSWYQQTPGQGLQFLFEYFSETQRNKGNFPGRFSGRQFSNSRSEMNVSTLELGDSALYLCASSQGGLSSEAFFGQGTRLTVV.

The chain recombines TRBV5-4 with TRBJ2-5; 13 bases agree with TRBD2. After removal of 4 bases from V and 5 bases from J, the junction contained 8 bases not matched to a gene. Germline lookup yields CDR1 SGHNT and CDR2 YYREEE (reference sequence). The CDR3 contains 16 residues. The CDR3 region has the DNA TGTGCCAGCAGCGGTAAGGGACTAGCGGGACTGGAGACCCAGTACTTC. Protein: CASSGKGLAGLETQYF.

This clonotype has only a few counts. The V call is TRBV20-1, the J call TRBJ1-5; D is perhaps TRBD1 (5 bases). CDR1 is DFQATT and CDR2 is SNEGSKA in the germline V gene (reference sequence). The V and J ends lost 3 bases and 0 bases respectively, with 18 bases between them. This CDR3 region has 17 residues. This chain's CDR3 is CSASEYFGTYSNQPQHF. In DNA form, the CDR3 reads TGCAGTGCTAGCGAATATTTTGGGACTTATAGCAATCAGCCCCAGCATTTT.

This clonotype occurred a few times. CDR3 coding DNA: TGTGCCAGCAGCAAAGTTGGGACAGAACGTTCTGGGGCCAACGTCCTGACTTTC. Its protein product is CASSKVGTERSGANVLTF. The chain links TRBV21-1 to TRBJ2-6; the table's D gene call, TRBD1, was not cross checked with the DNA. TRBV21-1 is given as a pseudogene. The CDR3 runs to 18 residues.

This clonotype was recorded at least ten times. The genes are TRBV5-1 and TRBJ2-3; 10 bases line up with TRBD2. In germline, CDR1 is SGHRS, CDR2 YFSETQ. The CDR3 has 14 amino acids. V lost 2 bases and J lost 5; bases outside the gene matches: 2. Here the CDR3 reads CASSLLAGQDTQYF. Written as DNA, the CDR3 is TGCGCCAGCAGCTTACTAGCGGGACAAGATACGCAGTATTTT.

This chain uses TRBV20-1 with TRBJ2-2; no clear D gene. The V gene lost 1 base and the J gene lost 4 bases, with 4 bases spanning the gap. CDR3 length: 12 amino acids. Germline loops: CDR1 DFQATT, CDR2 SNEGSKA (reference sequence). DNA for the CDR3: TGCAGTGCTAGAGTGGGCACCGGGGAGCTGTTTTTT. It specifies CSARVGTGELFF.

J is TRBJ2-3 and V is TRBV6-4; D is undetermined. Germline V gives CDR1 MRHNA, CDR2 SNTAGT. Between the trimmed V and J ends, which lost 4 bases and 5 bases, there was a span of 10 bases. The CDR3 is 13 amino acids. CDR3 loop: CASSGPGLDTQYF. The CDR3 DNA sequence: TGTGCCAGCAGTGGCCCTGGTCTAGATACGCAGTATTTT.

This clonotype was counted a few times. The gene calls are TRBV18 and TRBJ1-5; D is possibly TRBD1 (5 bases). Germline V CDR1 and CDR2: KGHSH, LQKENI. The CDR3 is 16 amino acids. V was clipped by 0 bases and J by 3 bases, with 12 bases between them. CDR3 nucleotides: TGTGCCAGCTCACCACCGGGGGGGGGATTCAATCAGCCCCAGCATTTT. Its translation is CASSPPGGGFNQPQHF.

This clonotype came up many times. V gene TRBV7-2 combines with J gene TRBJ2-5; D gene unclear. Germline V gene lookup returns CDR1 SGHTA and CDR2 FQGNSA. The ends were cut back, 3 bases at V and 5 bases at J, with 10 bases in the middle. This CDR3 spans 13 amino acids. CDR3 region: CASSFAGAETQYF. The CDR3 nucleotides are TGTGCCAGCAGCTTTGCAGGAGCGGAGACCCAGTACTTC.

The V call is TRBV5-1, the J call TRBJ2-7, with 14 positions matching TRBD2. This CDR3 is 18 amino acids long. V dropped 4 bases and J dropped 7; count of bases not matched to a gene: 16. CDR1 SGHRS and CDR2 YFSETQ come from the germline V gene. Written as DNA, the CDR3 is TGCGCCAGCAGCACGGGACTAGCGGGAGCCCTCTTGAGAGGGGAGCAGTACTTC. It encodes CASSTGLAGALLRGEQYF.

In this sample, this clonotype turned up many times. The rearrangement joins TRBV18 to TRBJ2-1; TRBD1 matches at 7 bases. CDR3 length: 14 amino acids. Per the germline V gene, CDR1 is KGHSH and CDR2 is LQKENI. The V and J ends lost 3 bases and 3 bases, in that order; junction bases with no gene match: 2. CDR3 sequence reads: CASSPRTGYNEQFF. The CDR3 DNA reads TGTGCCAGCTCACCCCGGACAGGCTACAATGAGCAGTTCTTC.

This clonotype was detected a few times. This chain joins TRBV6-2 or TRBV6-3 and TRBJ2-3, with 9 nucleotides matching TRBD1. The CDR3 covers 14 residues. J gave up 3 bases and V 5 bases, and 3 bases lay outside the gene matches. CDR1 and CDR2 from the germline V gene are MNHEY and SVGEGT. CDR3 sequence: CASSRDRVTDTQYF. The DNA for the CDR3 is TGTGCCAGCAGTCGGGACAGGGTAACAGATACGCAGTATTTT.

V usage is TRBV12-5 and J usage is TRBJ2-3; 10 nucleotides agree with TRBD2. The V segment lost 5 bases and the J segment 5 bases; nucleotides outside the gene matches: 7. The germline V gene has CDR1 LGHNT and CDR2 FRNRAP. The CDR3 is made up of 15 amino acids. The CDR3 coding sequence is TGTGCTAGTGGTAATACCCTAGCGGGAGTAGATACGCAGTATTTT. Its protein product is CASGNTLAGVDTQYF.

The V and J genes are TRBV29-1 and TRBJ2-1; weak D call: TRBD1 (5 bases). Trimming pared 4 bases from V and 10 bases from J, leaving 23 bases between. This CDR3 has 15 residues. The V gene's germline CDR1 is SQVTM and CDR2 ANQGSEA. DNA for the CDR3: TGCAGCGTTGGCAGGATGGGGCGGATTAGTGGAGAGCAGTTCTTC. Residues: CSVGRMGRISGEQFF.